This T cell receptor (beta chain) comes out of a study of breast tumors, draining lymph nodes, adjacent tissues. Axillary draining lymph nodes of breast cancer patients supplied the node samples. Study outcomes and limitations: The lymph node origin of tumor T cells was framed as consistent with a hypothesis, not demonstrated. The data were judged consistent with most tumor T cells coming from lymph node and expanding in tumor.

This clonotype was observed at least ten times. Its target is unknown. From the multiplex PCR reads, TCRdb called clonotypes with MiXCR, one entry per CDR3 protein. The top ten clones hold 2% to 2.5% of a sample with fewer than 85,000 distinct CDR3 sequences, roughly 19% of them seen once. The CDR3 has 13 residues. With 4 bases removed from V and 8 bases from J, the gap between germline ends came to 14 bases. The germline V gene encodes CDR1 SGHDT and CDR2 YYEEEE. The rearrangement links TRBV5-6 to TRBJ2-3; D may be TRBD2 (6 bases). Sequencing was carried out using axillary lymph node tissue. This receptor was taken from a female donor with breast cancer. Some clones in this sample may be carry-over from other donors' samples. The CDR3 here is CASSGERGGTQYF. The CDR3 bases are TGTGCCAGCAGCGGAGAGAGGGGAGGTACGCAGTATTTT.